The 14 T cell receptor beta chains given below trace back to one sample, sequenced in a study of T cells expressing NK-cell markers. TCRdb re-analyzed the 5' RACE reads; it lists each CDR3 protein once, without DNA. This table lists 350,000 to 450,000 distinct CDR3 sequences. The sequencing input was blood T cells: a sorted CD56 or NKG2C T cell subset, CD4+ or CD8+ T cells, or bulk PBMC T cells (not recorded which). All receptors come from a man aged 18-75 years in good health.

This sequence joins TRBV12-3 or TRBV12-4 and TRBJ2-3; the TCRdb D gene call, TRBD2, has no DNA to confirm it. The CDR3 runs to 15 residues. The CDR3 is CASTGRGVSTDTQYF.

V and J are TRBV4-1 and TRBJ2-1; TCRdb calls TRBD2, which cannot be checked without DNA. The CDR3 has 17 amino acids. Germline assignment: CDR1 MGHRA and CDR2 YSYEKL. The CDR3 reads CASSQRTSGGRYNEQFF.

The V call is TRBV5-4, the J call TRBJ2-5; TCRdb's D gene call, TRBD1, goes unchecked for lack of DNA. Germline V CDR1 and CDR2: SGHNT, YYREEE (reference sequence). This CDR3 spans 14 amino acids. CDR3: CASSLDDREETQYF.

The rearrangement uses TRBV6-5 and TRBJ2-5; the D call of TRBD2 rests on TCRdb alone, since no DNA is present to check it. Germline V gives CDR1 MNHEY, CDR2 SVGAGI. The CDR3 totals 15 residues. The CDR3 is CASSYGAGRAETQYF.

The chain joins TRBV18 to TRBJ1-1; there is no DNA to check the TCRdb D call of TRBD1. This CDR3 has 13 residues. In germline, CDR1 is KGHSH, CDR2 LQKENI. CDR3 protein: CASSQGMNTEAFF.

This chain uses TRBV5-1 with TRBJ2-7. Germline-derived CDR1 and CDR2 are SGHRS and YFSETQ. The CDR3 spans 12 residues. CDR3 residues: CASNQDTYEQYF.

The V gene is TRBV7-9, the J gene TRBJ1-4; TCRdb gives TRBD1 as the D gene, but with no DNA this cannot be confirmed. The germline V gene encodes CDR1 SEHNR and CDR2 FQNEAQ (reference sequence). CDR3 length: 16 residues. CDR3 residues: CASSSGTVSTNEKLFF.

The V call is TRBV12-3 or TRBV12-4, the J call TRBJ2-1; the D gene TCRdb calls, TRBD1, cannot be checked with no DNA. This CDR3 spans 16 amino acids. CDR3 amino acids: CASSFRGKSSYNEQFF.

CDR3 amino acids: CASTHARQRSYEQYF. The chain employs TRBV28 and TRBJ2-7; TCRdb reports TRBD1, a call that lacks DNA to check it against. Germline values: CDR1 MDHEN, CDR2 SYDVKM. The CDR3 length is 15 residues.

The chain carries TRBV7-8 and TRBJ1-1; TCRdb's D call, TRBD1, is unchecked because there is no DNA. The CDR3 is made up of 15 amino acids. Germline lookup yields CDR1 SGHVS and CDR2 FQNEAQ. CDR3 region: CASSLVGREGTEAFF.

The CDR3 reads CSAMRGREKLFF. The chain combines TRBV20-1 with TRBJ1-4; TCRdb gives TRBD1 as the D gene, but with no DNA this cannot be confirmed. The CDR3 covers 12 residues. Germline-derived CDR1 and CDR2 are DFQATT and SNEGSKA (reference sequence).

This sequence joins TRBV6-5 and TRBJ2-3; TCRdb lists TRBD1, though no DNA is available to test this call. This CDR3 comprises 17 residues. Looked up from germline, CDR1 is MNHEY and CDR2 is SVGAGI. CDR3 sequence reads: CASSYGRQGEGTDTQYF.

V and J are TRBV20-1 and TRBJ2-2; TCRdb picks TRBD1, but there is no DNA to check that call. The germline CDR1 and CDR2 sequences are DFQATT and SNEGSKA (reference sequence). The length of the CDR3 is 13 residues. CDR3 sequence reads: CSASGTAPGELFF.

The V call is TRBV5-1, the J call TRBJ1-1; TCRdb proposes TRBD1, but this gene call is untestable without DNA. The CDR3 extends over 14 amino acids. The germline V gene encodes CDR1 SGHRS and CDR2 YFSETQ. CDR3 sequence reads: CASFDRGRDTEAFF.